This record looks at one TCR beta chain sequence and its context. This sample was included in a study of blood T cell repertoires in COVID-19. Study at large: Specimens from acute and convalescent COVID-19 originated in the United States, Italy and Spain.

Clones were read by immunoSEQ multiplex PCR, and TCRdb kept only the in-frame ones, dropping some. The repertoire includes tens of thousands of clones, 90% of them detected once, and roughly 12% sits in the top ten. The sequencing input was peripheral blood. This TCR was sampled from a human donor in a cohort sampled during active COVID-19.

For the CDR3, the DNA is TGTGCCAGTAGTATAGATGGTCCAGGACTAGCGGGAGACAATGAGCAGTTCTTC. Its protein product is CASSIDGPGLAGDNEQFF. The V and J genes are TRBV19 and TRBJ2-1; 13 bases align to TRBD2. The CDR3 loop spans 18 amino acids. J was trimmed by 5 bases and V by 0 bases; bases with no gene match: 7. Germline CDR1 is LNHDA and CDR2 is SQIVND (reference sequence).